These T cell receptor beta chains were read from a single sample in a study of blood T cell repertoires in COVID-19. The assay was immunoSEQ multiplex PCR, and TCRdb's table has in-frame clones only and misses some. Of about 250,000 clones listed, approximately 84% are singletons. The source material was PBMCs or T cells enriched from blood (not recorded which). The receptors come from a middle-aged man who had recovered from COVID-19. Both conserved end residues are part of each CDR3. Each record gives: J gene, D gene, V gene, clone size, CDR3 protein, CDR3 DNA. The D gene is left open where the match is weak. Clone size appears in some rows only: once, few, many, or a class for an expanded clone.

TRBJ1-5,NA,TRBV4-1,NA,CASSHPESDQPQHF,TGCGCCAGCAGCCATCCGGAAAGCGATCAGCCCCAGCATTTT
TRBJ2-3,NA,TRBV30,NA,CAWSASGHITDTQYF,TGTGCCTGGAGTGCTTCGGGACACATCACAGATACGCAGTATTTT
TRBJ1-2,NA,TRBV5-1,NA,CASSLSSDRLNGYTF,TGCGCCAGCAGCTTGAGTTCGGACAGATTAAATGGCTACACCTTC
TRBJ1-2,TRBD1,TRBV6-2/TRBV6-3,few,CASSPGTGSYGYTF,TGTGCCAGCAGCCCCGGGACAGGGTCTTATGGCTACACCTTC
TRBJ1-2,NA,TRBV6-2/TRBV6-3,once,CASSYEGSYGYTF,TGTGCCAGCAGTTACGAAGGGAGTTATGGCTACACCTTC
TRBJ2-5,TRBD1,TRBV7-7,NA,CASSSSQGVGETQYF,TGTGCTAGCAGCTCATCACAGGGGGTCGGAGAGACCCAGTACTTC
TRBJ1-5,TRBD1,TRBV19,NA,CASSPGQGQPQHF,TGTGCCAGTAGTCCGGGACAGGGGCAGCCCCAGCATTTT
TRBJ1-6,NA,TRBV18,NA,CASSTGSNSPLHF,TGTGCCAGCTCAACAGGATCTAATTCACCCCTCCACTTT
TRBJ2-3,TRBD2,TRBV4-3,NA,CASSQDLLAATSGTDTQYF,TGCGCCAGCAGCCAAGATCTTCTGGCGGCGACTAGCGGCACAGATACGCAGTATTTT
TRBJ1-2,NA,TRBV30,NA,CAWGVVNYGYTF,TGTGCCTGGGGGGTAGTCAACTATGGCTACACCTTC
TRBJ2-2,NA,TRBV7-2,NA,CASRRKRNTGELFF,TGTGCCAGCAGGAGAAAGAGGAACACCGGGGAGCTGTTTTTT
TRBJ2-2,NA,TRBV24-1,NA,CATSVGGRELFF,TGTGCCACCAGCGTCGGGGGGCGGGAGCTGTTTTTT
TRBJ2-7,TRBD1,TRBV7-9,NA,CASSFLSGGTNYEQYF,TGTGCCAGCAGCTTCCTTTCAGGGGGAACCAACTACGAGCAGTACTTC
TRBJ2-7,NA,TRBV7-2,NA,CASSRDRISSYEQYF,TGTGCCAGCAGCAGAGACAGGATATCATCCTACGAGCAGTACTTC
TRBJ1-6,TRBD1,TRBV13,NA,CASSIGGTPLHF,TGTGCCAGCTCAATAGGGGGCACACCCCTCCACTTT
TRBJ1-6,TRBD1,TRBV27,NA,CASRDRERSPLHF,TGTGCCAGCAGGGACAGGGAGCGGTCACCCCTCCACTTT
TRBJ1-1,TRBD1,TRBV7-9,NA,CASSSGQGRMDTEAFF,TGTGCCAGCAGCTCGGGACAGGGTAGGATGGACACTGAAGCTTTCTTT
TRBJ1-4,TRBD1,TRBV4-3,NA,CASSLGQEATNEKLFF,TGCGCCAGCAGCCTGGGACAGGAGGCAACTAATGAAAAACTGTTTTTT
TRBJ1-1,NA,TRBV12-5,NA,CASGLSEVTEAFF,TGTGCTAGTGGTTTGTCAGAAGTTACTGAAGCTTTCTTT
TRBJ2-7,TRBD1,TRBV4-3,NA,CASSQDPGQEYEQYF,TGCGCCAGCAGCCAAGACCCGGGACAGGAGTACGAGCAGTACTTC
TRBJ2-3,TRBD2,TRBV7-9,NA,CASSLGGLAGGATDTQYF,TGTGCCAGCAGCTTAGGAGGACTAGCGGGGGGAGCCACAGATACGCAGTATTTT
TRBJ1-1,NA,TRBV19,once,CASSRQRAEAFF,TGTGCCAGTAGTAGACAACGAGCTGAAGCTTTCTTT
TRBJ1-5,NA,TRBV7-2,NA,CASTLSPTSSTQQPQHF,TGTGCCAGCACACTTAGCCCTACCTCTTCGACCCAACAGCCCCAGCATTTT
TRBJ2-3,TRBD2,TRBV30,NA,CAWSFSSGGGTDTQYF,TGTGCCTGGAGTTTTTCCAGCGGGGGGGGCACAGATACGCAGTATTTT
TRBJ1-2,NA,TRBV5-5,NA,CASSHLSWSGYTF,TGTGCCAGCAGCCATCTTTCTTGGAGTGGCTACACCTTC
TRBJ2-7,TRBD1,TRBV28,NA,CASIKETGSYEQYF,TGTGCCAGCATCAAGGAGACAGGGTCCTACGAGCAGTACTTC
TRBJ2-5,TRBD2,TRBV19,NA,CASSTRLAVQETQYF,TGTGCCAGTAGTACCCGACTAGCGGTCCAAGAGACCCAGTACTTC
TRBJ2-4,NA,TRBV5-6,NA,CASNGQQKNIQYF,TGTGCCAGCAATGGACAGCAAAAAAACATTCAGTACTTC
TRBJ2-5,NA,TRBV11-2,few,CASSILKETQYF,TGTGCCAGCAGCATACTTAAAGAGACCCAGTACTTC
TRBJ1-5,NA,TRBV4-1,NA,CASSQVRLSSNQPQHF,TGCGCCAGCAGCCAAGTTAGACTGAGTAGCAATCAGCCCCAGCATTTT
TRBJ1-1,TRBD1,TRBV19,NA,CASKLDRGRNEAFF,TGTGCCAGTAAGCTGGACAGGGGGCGAAATGAAGCTTTCTTT
TRBJ1-5,TRBD1,TRBV3-1/TRBV3-2,NA,CASSQGDRGPMSNQPQHF,TGTGCCAGCAGCCAAGGGGACAGGGGACCCATGAGCAATCAGCCCCAGCATTTT
TRBJ2-3,TRBD2,TRBV23-1,NA,CASSQGLAGSTDTQYF,TGCGCCAGCAGTCAAGGACTAGCGGGAAGCACAGATACGCAGTATTTT
TRBJ2-2,TRBD1,TRBV27,NA,CASSLNRGHTGELFF,TGTGCCAGCAGTCTAAACAGGGGACACACCGGGGAGCTGTTTTTT
TRBJ2-7,TRBD2,TRBV11-1,NA,CASSLVTAGGHEQYF,TGTGCCAGCAGCTTAGTAACAGCGGGAGGTCACGAGCAGTACTTC
TRBJ1-6,TRBD1,TRBV7-9,NA,CASSRTGSSYNSPLHF,TGTGCCAGCAGCCGGACAGGGAGCTCCTATAATTCACCCCTCCACTTT
TRBJ1-2,NA,TRBV10-3,once,CAISIGRGGGVLSYGYTF,TGTGCCATCAGTATAGGGAGAGGCGGAGGTGTTTTATCCTATGGCTACACCTTC
TRBJ2-1,TRBD2,TRBV27,NA,CASSPFVGLAGAPRNNEQFF,TGTGCCAGCAGCCCGTTTGTGGGACTAGCGGGAGCACCGAGGAACAATGAGCAGTTCTTC
TRBJ1-6,NA,TRBV19,once,CASSPSGGTGLGSPLHF,TGTGCCAGTAGTCCCAGTGGGGGTACAGGGCTAGGATCACCCCTCCACTTT
TRBJ2-7,NA,TRBV7-9,few,CASSLDNPHEQYF,TGTGCCAGCAGCTTAGACAACCCCCACGAGCAGTACTTC
TRBJ2-1,TRBD1,TRBV24-1,NA,CATSDKDRPGEQFF,TGTGCCACCAGTGATAAGGACAGGCCGGGTGAGCAGTTCTTC
TRBJ2-4,NA,TRBV6-2/TRBV6-3,NA,CASSYTGGNIQYF,TGTGCCAGCAGTTACACAGGCGGTAACATTCAGTACTTC
TRBJ2-7,TRBD2,TRBV15,NA,CATSRDPGLGTYEQYF,TGTGCCACCAGCAGAGATCCGGGACTAGGGACCTACGAGCAGTACTTC
TRBJ2-1,TRBD1,TRBV30,NA,CAWRGTGGAEQFF,TGTGCCTGGCGGGGGACAGGGGGCGCTGAGCAGTTCTTC
TRBJ1-2,NA,TRBV28,NA,CASSPPGGDYGYTF,TGTGCCAGCAGTCCCCCGGGGGGTGACTATGGCTACACCTTC
TRBJ2-2,TRBD2,TRBV10-3,once,CAISGTSGGSGTGELFF,TGTGCCATCAGTGGGACTAGCGGGGGGAGTGGCACCGGGGAGCTGTTTTTT
TRBJ1-6,NA,TRBV5-6,NA,CASEGRRSPLHF,TGTGCCAGCGAAGGGAGGAGGTCACCCCTCCACTTT
TRBJ2-1,TRBD2,TRBV7-3,NA,CASSLGTSGGASEQFF,TGTGCCAGCAGCTTAGGGACTAGCGGGGGGGCTAGTGAGCAGTTCTTC
TRBJ2-2,TRBD2,TRBV27,NA,CASSFFVAGGPNGELFF,TGTGCCAGCAGTTTCTTTGTAGCGGGAGGGCCTAACGGGGAGCTGTTTTTT
TRBJ1-2,NA,TRBV30,NA,CAWRRNYGYTF,TGTGCCTGGAGGAGGAACTATGGCTACACCTTC
TRBJ2-3,TRBD1,TRBV10-3,NA,CAISESDRGTDTQYF,TGTGCCATCAGTGAGTCGGACAGGGGAACAGATACGCAGTATTTT
TRBJ1-5,NA,TRBV28,once,CASSTQHLRVSNQPQHF,TGTGCCAGCAGTACCCAACACCTGCGGGTCAGCAATCAGCCCCAGCATTTT
TRBJ2-7,TRBD2,TRBV19,NA,CASSATSDSYEQYF,TGTGCCAGTAGTGCGACTAGCGACTCCTACGAGCAGTACTTC
TRBJ1-1,NA,TRBV4-2,NA,CASSQYAGLNTEAFF,TGTGCCAGCAGCCAATACGCAGGCCTGAACACTGAAGCTTTCTTT
TRBJ1-6,TRBD1,TRBV5-1,NA,CASRPSGTGGSPLHF,TGCGCCAGCAGGCCCTCGGGGACAGGGGGATCACCCCTCCACTTT
TRBJ1-6,NA,TRBV6-6,NA,CASSTPDKNNSPLHF,TGTGCCAGCAGCACCCCGGACAAGAATAATTCACCCCTCCACTTT